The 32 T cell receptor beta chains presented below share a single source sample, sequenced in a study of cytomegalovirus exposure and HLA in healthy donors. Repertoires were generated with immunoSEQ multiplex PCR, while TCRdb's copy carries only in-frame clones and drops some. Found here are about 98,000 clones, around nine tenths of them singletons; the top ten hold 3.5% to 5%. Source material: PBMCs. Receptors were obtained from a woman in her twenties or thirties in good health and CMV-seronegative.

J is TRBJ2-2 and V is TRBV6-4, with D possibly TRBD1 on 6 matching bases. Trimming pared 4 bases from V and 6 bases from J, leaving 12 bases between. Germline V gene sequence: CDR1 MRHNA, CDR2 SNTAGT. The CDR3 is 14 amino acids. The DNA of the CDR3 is TGTGCCAGCAGTGGACAGGCTTGGTCCGGGGAGCTGTTTTTT. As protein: CASSGQAWSGELFF.

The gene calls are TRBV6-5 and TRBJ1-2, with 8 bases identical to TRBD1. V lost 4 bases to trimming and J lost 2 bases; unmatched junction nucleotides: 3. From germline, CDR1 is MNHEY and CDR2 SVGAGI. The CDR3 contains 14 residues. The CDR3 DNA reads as TGTGCCAGCAGTTCGCGGACAGGGAACTATGGCTACACCTTC. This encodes CASSSRTGNYGYTF.

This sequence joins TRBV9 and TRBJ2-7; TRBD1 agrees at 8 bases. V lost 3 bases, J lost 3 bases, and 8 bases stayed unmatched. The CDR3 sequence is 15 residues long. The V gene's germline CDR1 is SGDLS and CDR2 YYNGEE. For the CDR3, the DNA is TGTGCCAGCAGCGCAGAACAGGGGGGAGACTACGAGCAGTACTTC. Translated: CASSAEQGGDYEQYF.

CDR3 region: CASSLWDKLGELFF. The CDR3 bases are TGTGCCAGCAGTTTATGGGACAAGCTCGGGGAGCTGTTTTTT. This chain joins TRBV27 and TRBJ2-2; possible D gene TRBD1, 6 bases. This CDR3 region has 14 residues. The germline gives CDR1 MNHEY, CDR2 SMNVEV (reference sequence). Trimming took off 1 base at V and 7 bases at J, with 10 bases between the two ends.

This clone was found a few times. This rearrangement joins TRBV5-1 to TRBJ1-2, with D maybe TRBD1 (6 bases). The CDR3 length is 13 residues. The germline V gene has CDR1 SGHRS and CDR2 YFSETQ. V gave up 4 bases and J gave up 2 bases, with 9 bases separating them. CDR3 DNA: TGCGCCAGCAGCCCGGGGGGCAACTATGGCTACACCTTC. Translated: CASSPGGNYGYTF.

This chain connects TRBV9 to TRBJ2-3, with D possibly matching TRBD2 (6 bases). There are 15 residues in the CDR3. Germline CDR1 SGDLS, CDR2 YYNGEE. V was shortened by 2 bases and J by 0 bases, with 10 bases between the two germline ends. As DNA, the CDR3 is TGTGCCAGCAGCGTTGGCGGGGAAAGCACAGATACGCAGTATTTT. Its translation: CASSVGGESTDTQYF.

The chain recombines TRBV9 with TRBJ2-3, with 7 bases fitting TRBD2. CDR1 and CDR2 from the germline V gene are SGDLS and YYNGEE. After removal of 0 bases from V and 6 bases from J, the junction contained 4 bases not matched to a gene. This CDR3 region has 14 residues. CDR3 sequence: CASSVGGSGDTQYF. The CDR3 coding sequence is TGTGCCAGCAGCGTAGGGGGTAGCGGGGATACGCAGTATTTT. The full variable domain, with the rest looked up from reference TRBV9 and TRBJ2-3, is DSGVTQTPKHLITATGQRVTLRCSPRSGDLSVYWYQQSLDQGLQFLIQYYNGEERAKGNILERFSAQQFPDLHSELNLSSLELGDSALYFCASSVGGSGDTQYFGPGTRLTVL.

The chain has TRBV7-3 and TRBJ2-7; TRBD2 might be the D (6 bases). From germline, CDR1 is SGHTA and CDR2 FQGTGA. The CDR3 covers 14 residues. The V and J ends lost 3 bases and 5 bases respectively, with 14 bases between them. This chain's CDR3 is CASSLGAGLNEQYF. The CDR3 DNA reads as TGTGCCAGCAGCTTGGGCGCGGGGTTAAACGAGCAGTACTTC.

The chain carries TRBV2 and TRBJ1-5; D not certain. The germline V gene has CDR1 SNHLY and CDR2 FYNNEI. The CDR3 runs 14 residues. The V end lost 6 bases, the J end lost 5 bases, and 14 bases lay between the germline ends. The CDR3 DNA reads TGTGCCAGCAGCCGACTACCAGGTTATCAGCCCCAGCATTTT. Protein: CASSRLPGYQPQHF.

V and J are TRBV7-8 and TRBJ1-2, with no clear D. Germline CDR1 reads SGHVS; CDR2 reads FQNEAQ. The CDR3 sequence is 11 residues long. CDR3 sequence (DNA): TGTGCATCCTCCCGGGGAGACGGCTACACCTTC. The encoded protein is CASSRGDGYTF.

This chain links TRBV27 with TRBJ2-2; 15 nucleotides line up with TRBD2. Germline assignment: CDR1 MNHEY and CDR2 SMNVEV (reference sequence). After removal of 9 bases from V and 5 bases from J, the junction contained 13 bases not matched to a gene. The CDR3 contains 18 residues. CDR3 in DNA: TGTGCCAGTCCTATTGGACTAGCGGGAGGGCTTAGGACCGGGGAGCTGTTTTTT. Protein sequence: CASPIGLAGGLRTGELFF.

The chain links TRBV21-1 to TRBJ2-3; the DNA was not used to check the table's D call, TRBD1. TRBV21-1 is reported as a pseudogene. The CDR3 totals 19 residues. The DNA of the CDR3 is TGTGCCAGCAGCAAAGGGGGCAGGGGCCCCATCTCTAGCACAGATACGCAGTATTTT. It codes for CASSKGGRGPISSTDTQYF.

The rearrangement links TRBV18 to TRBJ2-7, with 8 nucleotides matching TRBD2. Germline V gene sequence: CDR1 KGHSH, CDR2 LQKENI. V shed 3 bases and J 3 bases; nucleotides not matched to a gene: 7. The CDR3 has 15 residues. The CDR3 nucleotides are TGTGCCAGCTCACCCGTCAACGGGAGGGACTACGAGCAGTACTTC. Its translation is CASSPVNGRDYEQYF.

CDR3 coding DNA: TGTGCCAGCAGCTCTCCGGGACTAGCGTCCCAACCGGACGAGCAGTACTTC. It specifies CASSSPGLASQPDEQYF. This sequence joins TRBV7-2 and TRBJ2-7, with 10 bases matching TRBD2. V lost 4 bases, J lost 5 bases, and 14 bases stayed unmatched. Germline V gene sequence: CDR1 SGHTA, CDR2 FQGNSA. CDR3 length: 17 residues.

CDR3 in DNA: TGTGCCAGCAGCTTAATAGGGGGACAGCCCCAGCATTTT. The encoded protein is CASSLIGGQPQHF. This chain connects TRBV7-3 to TRBJ1-5; a possible D gene is TRBD1 (6 bases). V was cut by 1 base and J by 7 bases, with 8 bases left in between. The CDR3 length is 13 residues. CDR1 SGHTA and CDR2 FQGTGA come from the germline V gene.

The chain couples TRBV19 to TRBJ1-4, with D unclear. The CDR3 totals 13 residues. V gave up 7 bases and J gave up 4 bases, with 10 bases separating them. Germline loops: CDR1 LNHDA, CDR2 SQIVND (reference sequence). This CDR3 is CASTRQINEKLFF. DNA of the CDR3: TGTGCCAGTACGAGGCAGATTAATGAAAAACTGTTTTTT.

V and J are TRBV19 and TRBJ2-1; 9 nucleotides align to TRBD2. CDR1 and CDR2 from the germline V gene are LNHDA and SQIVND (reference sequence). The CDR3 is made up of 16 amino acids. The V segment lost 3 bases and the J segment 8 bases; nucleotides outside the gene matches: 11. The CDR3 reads CASSMRRGGGADEQFF. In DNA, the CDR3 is TGTGCCAGTAGTATGCGTCGGGGCGGGGGGGCGGATGAGCAGTTCTTC.

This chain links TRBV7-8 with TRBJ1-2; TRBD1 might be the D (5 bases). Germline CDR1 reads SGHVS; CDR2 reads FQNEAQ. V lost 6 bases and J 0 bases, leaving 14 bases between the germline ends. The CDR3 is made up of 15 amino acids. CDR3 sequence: CASSRAGGPNYGYTF. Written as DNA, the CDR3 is TGTGCCAGCAGTCGGGCGGGGGGACCTAACTATGGCTACACCTTC. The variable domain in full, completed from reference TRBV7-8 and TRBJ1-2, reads GAGVSQSPRYKVAKRGQDVALRCDPISGHVSLFWYQQALGQGPEFLTYFQNEAQLDKSGLPSDRFFAERPEGSVSTLKIQRTQQEDSAVYLCASSRAGGPNYGYTFGSGTRLTVV.

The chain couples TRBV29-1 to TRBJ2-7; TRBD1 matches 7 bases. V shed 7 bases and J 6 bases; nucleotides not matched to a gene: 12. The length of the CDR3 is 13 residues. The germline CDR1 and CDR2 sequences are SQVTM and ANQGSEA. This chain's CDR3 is CSAALRQGSEQYF. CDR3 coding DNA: TGCAGCGCTGCGCTTCGACAGGGAAGCGAGCAGTACTTC.

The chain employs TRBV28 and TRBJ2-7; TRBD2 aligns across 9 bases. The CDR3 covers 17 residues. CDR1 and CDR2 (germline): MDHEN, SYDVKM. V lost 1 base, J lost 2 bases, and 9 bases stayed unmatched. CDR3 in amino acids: CASSLLIRASGTYEQYF. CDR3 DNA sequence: TGTGCCAGCAGTTTATTGATCCGGGCTAGCGGGACCTACGAGCAGTACTTC.

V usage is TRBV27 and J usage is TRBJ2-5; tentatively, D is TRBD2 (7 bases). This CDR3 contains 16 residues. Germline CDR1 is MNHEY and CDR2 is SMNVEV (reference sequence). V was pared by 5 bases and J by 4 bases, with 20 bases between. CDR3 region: CASSPGTGGGGETQYF. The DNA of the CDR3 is TGTGCCAGCAGTCCCGGAACAGGAGGGGGGGGAGAGACCCAGTACTTC.

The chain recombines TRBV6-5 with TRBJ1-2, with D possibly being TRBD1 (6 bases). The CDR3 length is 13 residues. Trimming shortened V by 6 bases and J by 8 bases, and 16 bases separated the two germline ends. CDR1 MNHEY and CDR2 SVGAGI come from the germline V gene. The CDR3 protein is CASRAAYRVGYTF. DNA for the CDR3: TGTGCCAGCAGGGCAGCCTACAGGGTGGGCTACACCTTC.

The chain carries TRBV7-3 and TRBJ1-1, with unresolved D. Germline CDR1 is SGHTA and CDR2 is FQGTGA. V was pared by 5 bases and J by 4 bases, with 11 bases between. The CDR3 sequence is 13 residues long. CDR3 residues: CASSEGSFTEAFF. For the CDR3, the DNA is TGTGCCAGCAGCGAAGGGAGTTTCACTGAAGCTTTCTTT.

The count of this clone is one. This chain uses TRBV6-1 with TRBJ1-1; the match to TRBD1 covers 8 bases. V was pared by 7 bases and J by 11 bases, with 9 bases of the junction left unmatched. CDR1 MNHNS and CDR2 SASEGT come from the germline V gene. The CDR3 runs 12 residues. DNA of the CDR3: TGTGCCAGCACCCTGGACAGGGTGGGTGCTTTCTTT. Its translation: CASTLDRVGAFF.

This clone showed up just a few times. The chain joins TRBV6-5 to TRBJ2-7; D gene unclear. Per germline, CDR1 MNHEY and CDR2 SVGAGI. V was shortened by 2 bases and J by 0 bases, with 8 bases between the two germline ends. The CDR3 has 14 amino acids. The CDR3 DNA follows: TGTGCCAGCAGTTACACGGTCTCCTCCTACGAGCAGTACTTC. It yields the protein CASSYTVSSYEQYF.

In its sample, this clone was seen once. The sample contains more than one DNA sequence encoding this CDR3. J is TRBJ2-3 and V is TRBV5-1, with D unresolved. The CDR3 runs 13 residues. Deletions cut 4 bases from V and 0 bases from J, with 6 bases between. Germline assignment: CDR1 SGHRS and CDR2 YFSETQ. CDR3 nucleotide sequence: TGCGCCAGCAGCCCCTTTAGCACAGATACGCAGTATTTT. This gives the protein CASSPFSTDTQYF.

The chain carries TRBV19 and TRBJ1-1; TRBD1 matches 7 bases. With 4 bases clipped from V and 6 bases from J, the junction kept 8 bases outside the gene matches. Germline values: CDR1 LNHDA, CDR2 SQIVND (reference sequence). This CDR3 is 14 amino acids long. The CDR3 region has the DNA TGTGCCAGTAGTAGGACAGGTCAGGGGTCTGAAGCTTTCTTT. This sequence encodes CASSRTGQGSEAFF.

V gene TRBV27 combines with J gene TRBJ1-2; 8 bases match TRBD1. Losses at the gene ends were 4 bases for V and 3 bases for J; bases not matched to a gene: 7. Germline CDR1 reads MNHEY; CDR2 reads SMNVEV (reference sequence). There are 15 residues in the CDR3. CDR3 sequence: CASSSLDRVDYGYTF. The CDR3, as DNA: TGTGCCAGCAGTTCCCTGGACAGGGTTGACTATGGCTACACCTTC.

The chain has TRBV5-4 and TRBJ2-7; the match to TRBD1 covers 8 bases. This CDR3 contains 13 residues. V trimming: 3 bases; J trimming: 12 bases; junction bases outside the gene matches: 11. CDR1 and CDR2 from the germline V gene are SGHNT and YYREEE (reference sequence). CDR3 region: CASSSPGRDRLYF. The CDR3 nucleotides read TGTGCCAGCAGCTCCCCAGGGCGGGACAGGCTGTACTTC.

The CDR3 DNA is TGCGCCAGCAGCTTAGCGGGAGCGGGGAGCGAGCAGTACTTC. Its translation: CASSLAGAGSEQYF. V is TRBV5-1 and J is TRBJ2-7, with 8 nucleotides matching TRBD2. V was pared by 2 bases and J by 6 bases, with 7 bases of the junction left unmatched. The CDR3 runs 14 residues. Germline V gene data show CDR1 as SGHRS and CDR2 as YFSETQ.

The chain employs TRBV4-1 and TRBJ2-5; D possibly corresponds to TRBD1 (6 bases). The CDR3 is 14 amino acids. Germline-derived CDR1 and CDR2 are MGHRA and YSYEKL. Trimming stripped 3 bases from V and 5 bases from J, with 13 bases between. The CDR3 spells CASSHQGKGETQYF. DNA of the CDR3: TGCGCCAGCAGCCATCAGGGGAAGGGGGAGACCCAGTACTTC.

The CDR3 loop reads CASSPERVNTGELFF. The CDR3 region has the DNA TGTGCCAGCTCACCAGAGCGGGTTAACACCGGGGAGCTGTTTTTT. The V and J genes are TRBV18 and TRBJ2-2; D may be TRBD2 (6 bases). This CDR3 has 15 amino acids. V lost 2 bases and J lost 2, with 9 bases in between. Looked up from germline, CDR1 is KGHSH and CDR2 is LQKENI.